The source of this T cell receptor (beta chain) is a study of beta chain bispecific antibodies for T cell cancers. Study overall: Surface TRBV12 (TRBV12-3) was on Jurkat, TRBV5-5 on HPB-ALL. General observations from the study: After anti-TRBV12 rather than anti-CD19 exposure, TRBV12-3 made up 97% to 99% less of total TRBV signal. The leukemia cells, rather than normal T cells, gave most of the targeted TRBV signal.

This clonotype was seen at least ten times. What it recognizes is unknown. T cells were expanded from blood mononuclear cells for around three days with anti-CD3 OKT3 or CD3/CD28 beads. Anti-TRBV12 bispecific coculture of Jurkat cells with normal T cells. Each coculture: around 50,000 target cells, around 50,000 normal T cells, bispecific antibody. Per germline, CDR1 DFQATT and CDR2 SNEGSKA (reference sequence). V was cut by 1 base and J by 5 bases, with 12 bases left in between. CDR3 size: 14 residues. Unique molecular identifier barcodes measured each clonotype's abundance. Each CDR3 protein is one row after TCRdb ran MiXCR on the 5' RACE reads. The sample contains 20,000 to 25,000 distinct CDR3 sequences, about 2% of which appear only once.

The TCR comes from a human donor in good health. Some clones in this sample may be carry-over from other donors' samples. The chain employs TRBV20-1 and TRBJ1-5; D uncertain. The material sequenced was healthy donor T cells cultured with leukemia cells, taken from a culture containing a bispecific antibody targeting TCR Vbeta12. The CDR3 loop is CSARGKDAYQPQHF. CDR3 DNA: TGCAGTGCTAGAGGAAAGGATGCCTATCAGCCCCAGCATTTT.